This entry describes one T cell receptor beta chain. V lost 10 bases to trimming and J lost 6 bases, with 19 bases between them. The CDR3 spans 13 residues. CDR1 is MDHEN, CDR2 SYDVKM, per germline. This sample stems from a study of blood T cell repertoires in COVID-19. The repertoire was sequenced with immunoSEQ multiplex PCR; TCRdb's copy has only in-frame clones and lacks some. The data contain approximately 250,000 clones, 85% to 95% of them singletons. The J gene is TRBJ2-7, the V gene TRBV28; D may be TRBD2 (5 bases). The source of this sequence is a man in his forties or fifties who had been exposed to COVID-19. The sequenced sample consisted of PBMCs or T cells enriched from blood (not recorded which). The CDR3 nucleotides are TGTGCCACCCTCGGGCTAGCACCTGCCGAGCAGTACTTC. Encoded protein: CATLGLAPAEQYF.